This passage covers 9 T cell receptor beta chains from one sample sequenced in a study of T cell repertoires in ileal Crohn's disease. Profiled with immunoSEQ multiplex PCR; TCRdb holds only in-frame clones, not every one. Altogether a few thousand clones are present, roughly 76% being singletons, with the ten largest covering about 22%. Sequenced sample: ileal tissue. The receptor source for this set is an adult with Crohn's disease.

This clone showed up just once. This chain connects TRBV18 to TRBJ2-7, with D unresolved. Germline values: CDR1 KGHSH, CDR2 LQKENI. V was pared by 1 base and J by 1 base, with 11 bases between. The CDR3 covers 15 residues. CDR3: CASSPLGSLSYEQYF. The CDR3 DNA follows: TGTGCCAGCTCACCACTGGGCAGCCTTTCCTACGAGCAGTACTTC.

This chain connects TRBV30 to TRBJ2-2, with 7 bases matching TRBD2. This CDR3 is 16 amino acids long. Germline CDR1 reads GTSNPN; CDR2 reads SVGIG (reference sequence). After removal of 4 bases from V and 1 base from J, the junction contained 9 bases not matched to a gene. DNA for the CDR3: TGTGCCTGGACCGCCGGAGCGGGGAAGAACACCGGGGAGCTGTTTTTT. This gives the protein CAWTAGAGKNTGELFF.

This clone was detected a few times. The genes are TRBV10-3 and TRBJ1-2, with 9 nucleotides matching TRBD1. This CDR3 has 13 amino acids. V dropped 6 bases and J dropped 8; count of bases not matched to a gene: 7. Germline V gives CDR1 ENHRY, CDR2 SYGVKD. Here the CDR3 reads CAIRPGTGNGYTF. In DNA form, the CDR3 reads TGTGCCATCAGGCCCGGGACAGGGAACGGCTACACCTTC.

The rearrangement links TRBV7-9 to TRBJ2-7, with 7 nucleotides matching TRBD1. The CDR3 totals 12 residues. V gave up 5 bases and J gave up 4 bases; unmatched junction bases: 2. Germline V lookup: CDR1 SEHNR, CDR2 FQNEAQ (reference sequence). The CDR3 sequence: CASSAQGYEQYF. The CDR3 DNA follows: TGTGCCAGCAGCGCACAGGGGTACGAGCAGTACTTC.

A single count supports this clone. The chain couples TRBV29-1 to TRBJ1-3; D is perhaps TRBD1 (6 bases). Per the germline V gene, CDR1 is SQVTM and CDR2 is ANQGSEA. V was trimmed by 2 bases and J by 0 bases, leaving 14 bases between them. CDR3 length: 16 amino acids. CDR3 region: CSVERRQGNSGNTIYF. CDR3 bases: TGCAGCGTTGAAAGGCGGCAGGGGAACTCTGGAAACACCATATATTTT.

Here the CDR3 DNA reads TGTGCCAGCAGCTACAAGAACACTGAAGCTTTCTTT. It specifies CASSYKNTEAFF. The rearrangement joins TRBV7-2 to TRBJ1-1; D is undetermined. Germline values: CDR1 SGHTA, CDR2 FQGNSA. V was clipped by 4 bases and J by 1 base, with 4 bases between them. The CDR3 has 12 residues.

This clone was seen only a few times. The rearrangement joins TRBV15 to TRBJ2-3; D is perhaps TRBD1 (7 bases). The CDR3 contains 15 residues. CDR1 is LNHNV, CDR2 YYDKDF, per germline (reference sequence). V was trimmed by 4 bases and J by 1 base, leaving 12 bases between them. The CDR3 protein is CATSTGGMRTDTQYF. The CDR3 nucleotides read TGTGCCACCAGCACAGGGGGGATGCGCACAGATACGCAGTATTTT.

This clone has a single count. The chain combines TRBV5-1 with TRBJ2-7; TRBD1 matches 11 bases. There are 15 residues in the CDR3. Trimming took 3 bases from V and 7 from J; bases not matched to a gene: 9. CDR1 SGHRS and CDR2 YFSETQ come from the germline V gene. The CDR3 DNA sequence: TGCGCCAGCAGCTGGGGGACAGGGGGAGCGAGGGAGCAGTACTTC. It translates to CASSWGTGGAREQYF. Looking up the rest from reference TRBV5-1 and TRBJ2-7 gives the full variable domain: KAGVTQTPRYLIKTRGQQVTLSCSPISGHRSVSWYQQTPGQGLQFLFEYFSETQRNKGNFPGRFSGRQFSNSRSEMNVSTLELGDSALYLCASSWGTGGAREQYFGPGTRLTVT.

CDR3 region: CAISGTTGVDTQYF. CDR3 coding DNA: TGTGCCATCAGCGGGACAACAGGGGTGGATACGCAGTATTTT. V gene TRBV10-3 combines with J gene TRBJ2-3; 7 bases line up with TRBD1. The ends lost 6 bases at V and 6 bases at J; junction bases unmatched: 9. Germline V gives CDR1 ENHRY, CDR2 SYGVKD. The CDR3 extends over 14 amino acids.